Listed here is a single TCR beta chain. This entry belongs to a study of control samples from healthy donors and cancer patients. The protocol was immunoSEQ multiplex PCR, while the TCRdb copy is restricted to in-frame clones and leaves out a portion. The sample includes fewer than 200,000 clones, 90% to 95% of them seen just once. The V end was cut by 8 bases, the J end by 2 bases, with 23 bases between. Germline V gives CDR1 WNHNN, CDR2 SYGVQD (reference sequence). The CDR3 covers 17 residues. The sequencing input was blood. The V gene is TRBV10-1, the J gene TRBJ2-3; D is unclear. The source is a man between 18 and 35 years old in good health. CDR3 loop: CASVKKPWAEVTDTQYF. In DNA form, the CDR3 reads TGCGCCAGCGTTAAAAAACCTTGGGCAGAGGTCACAGATACGCAGTATTTT.